This T cell receptor beta chain was observed in a study of CD8+ T cells in alopecia areata. Broader study findings: As there was one nonresponder, how baseline CD8+ expansion relates to response remains uncertain. For patients receiving tofacitinib, scalp clonality and expanded CD8+ clones among the top 100 significantly decreased. There were also resident alphabeta T cells of normal skin sequenced in scalp samples. Across lesional scalp, and particularly alopecia totalis/universalis, clonality surpassed that of normal scalp.

Trimming removed 6 bases from V and 1 base from J; junction bases left unmatched: 6. The germline V gene encodes CDR1 MGHDK and CDR2 SYGVNS. CDR3 size: 15 residues. Extracted from the samples, RNA was reverse transcribed into cDNA to serve as the sequencing template. TCRdb's table, derived via immunoSEQ multiplex PCR, lists solely in-frame clones and lacks some. The data hold some 170,000 clones, with 58% observed a single time. About this clone itself: The antigen remains undetermined.

Regarding treatment: oral pan-JAK inhibitor, 5-10 mg twice daily. The chain links TRBV25-1 to TRBJ1-5; 7 bases agree with TRBD1. Sequencing was performed on CD4+ T cells sorted from blood, taken at roughly week 55, from a patient treated with tofacitinib. This receptor was taken from a human donor with alopecia areata. In DNA, the CDR3 is TGTGCCAGCAGCCAGACAGGGACGAGCAATCAGCCCCAGCATTTT. This gives the protein CASSQTGTSNQPQHF.